The present T cell receptor beta chain was sequenced within a study of blood T cell repertoires in COVID-19. V was trimmed by 8 bases and J by 12 bases, leaving 17 bases between them. The CDR3 runs 12 residues. Looked up from germline, CDR1 is SGHTA and CDR2 is FQGNSA. Per the authors' pipeline: How many nucleated cells were present was estimated from reference gene primer amplification. Repertoires were generated with immunoSEQ multiplex PCR, while TCRdb's copy carries only in-frame clones and drops some. V, J and clone size are taken as reported in that table, and D and trimming were inferred from the DNA itself. This repertoire shows about 200,000 clones, roughly four fifths found once; its top ten account for roughly 12%.

The source of this sequence is a woman aged 40 to 50 with acute or convalescent COVID-19. The sequencing sample was made of peripheral blood. The V call is TRBV7-2, the J call TRBJ2-1; D may be TRBD2 (6 bases). The CDR3 reads CASGTQGGGQFF. The CDR3 nucleotides read TGTGCCAGCGGTACTCAGGGAGGCGGGCAGTTCTTC.